These 2 T cell receptor beta chains were sequenced from one sample in a study of blood T cell repertoires in COVID-19. Assay used: immunoSEQ multiplex PCR; TCRdb lists only in-frame clones, some missing. The data hold under 350,000 clones, with about nine tenths observed a single time. Sequencing was carried out using PBMCs or T cells enriched from blood (not recorded which). The receptors come from a man in his thirties or forties who had recovered from COVID-19.

The V call is TRBV19, the J call TRBJ2-5; TRBD1 matches 8 bases. Germline V lookup: CDR1 LNHDA, CDR2 SQIVND (reference sequence). CDR3 length: 16 amino acids. The trim removed 4 bases at V and 6 bases at J, leaving 13 bases unmatched. DNA for the CDR3: TGTGCCAGTAGTAAGGGGGCGGACAGGGAGGCAAAGACCCAGTACTTC. This sequence encodes CASSKGADREAKTQYF.

The chain carries TRBV5-4 and TRBJ1-6; 9 bases are shared with TRBD1. Germline CDR1 reads SGHNT; CDR2 reads YYREEE (reference sequence). V gave up 9 bases and J gave up 10 bases; unmatched junction bases: 5. This CDR3 is built from 12 residues. As DNA, the CDR3 is TGTGCCACCGGGACAGGGTGGTCACCCCTCCACTTT. It encodes CATGTGWSPLHF.